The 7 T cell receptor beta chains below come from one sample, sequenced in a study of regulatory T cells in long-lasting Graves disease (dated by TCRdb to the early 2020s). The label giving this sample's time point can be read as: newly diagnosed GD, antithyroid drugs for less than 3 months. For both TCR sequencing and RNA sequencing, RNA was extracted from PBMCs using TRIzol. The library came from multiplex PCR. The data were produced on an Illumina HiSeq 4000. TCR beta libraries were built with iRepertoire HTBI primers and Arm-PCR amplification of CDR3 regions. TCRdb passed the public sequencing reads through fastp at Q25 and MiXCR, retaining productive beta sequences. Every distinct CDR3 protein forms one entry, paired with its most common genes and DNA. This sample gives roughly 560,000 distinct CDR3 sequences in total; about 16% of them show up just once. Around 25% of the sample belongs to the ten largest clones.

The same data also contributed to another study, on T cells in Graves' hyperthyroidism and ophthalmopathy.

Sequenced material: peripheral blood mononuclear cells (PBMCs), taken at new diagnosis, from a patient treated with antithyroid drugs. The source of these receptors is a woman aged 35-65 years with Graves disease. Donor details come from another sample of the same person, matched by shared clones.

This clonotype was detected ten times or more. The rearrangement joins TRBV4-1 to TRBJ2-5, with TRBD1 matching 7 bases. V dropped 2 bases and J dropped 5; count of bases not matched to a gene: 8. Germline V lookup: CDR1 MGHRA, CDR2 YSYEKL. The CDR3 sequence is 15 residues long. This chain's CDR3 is CASSQPGQSRETQYF. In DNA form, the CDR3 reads TGCGCCAGCAGCCAACCGGGACAGTCGAGGGAGACCCAGTACTTC.

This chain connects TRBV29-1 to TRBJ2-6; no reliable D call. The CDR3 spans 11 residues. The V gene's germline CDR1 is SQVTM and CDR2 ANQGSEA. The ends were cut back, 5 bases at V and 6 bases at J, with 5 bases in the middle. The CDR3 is CSVFEANVLTF. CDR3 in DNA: TGCAGCGTTTTTGAGGCCAACGTCCTGACTTTC.

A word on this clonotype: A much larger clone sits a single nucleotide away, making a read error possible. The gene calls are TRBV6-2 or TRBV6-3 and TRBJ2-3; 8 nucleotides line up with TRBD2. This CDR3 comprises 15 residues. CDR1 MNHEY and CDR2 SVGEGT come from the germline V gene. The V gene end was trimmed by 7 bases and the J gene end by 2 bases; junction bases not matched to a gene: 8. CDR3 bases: TGTGCCAGCACCACGGGAGGGGTGTCCACAGATACGCAGTATTTT. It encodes CASTTGGVSTDTQYF.

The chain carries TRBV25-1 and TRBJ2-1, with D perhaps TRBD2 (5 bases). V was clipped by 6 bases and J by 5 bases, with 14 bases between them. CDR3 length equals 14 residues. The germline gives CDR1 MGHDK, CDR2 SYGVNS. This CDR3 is CASRVEGSNNEQFF. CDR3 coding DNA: TGTGCCAGCAGGGTAGAGGGCTCGAACAATGAGCAGTTCTTC.

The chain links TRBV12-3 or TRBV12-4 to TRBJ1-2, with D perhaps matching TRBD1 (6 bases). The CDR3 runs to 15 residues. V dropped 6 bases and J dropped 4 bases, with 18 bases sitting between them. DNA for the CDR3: TGTGCCAGCAGCCCATTGGGGGGGCCGGTCTATGGCTACACCTTC. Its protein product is CASSPLGGPVYGYTF.

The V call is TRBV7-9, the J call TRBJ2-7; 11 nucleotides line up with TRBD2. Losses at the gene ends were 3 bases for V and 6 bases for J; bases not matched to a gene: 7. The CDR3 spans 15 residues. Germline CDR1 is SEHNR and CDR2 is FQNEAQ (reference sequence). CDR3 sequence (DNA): TGTGCCAGCAGCTTCCCCGGGACTAGCGGCTGCGAGCAGTACTTC. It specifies CASSFPGTSGCEQYF.

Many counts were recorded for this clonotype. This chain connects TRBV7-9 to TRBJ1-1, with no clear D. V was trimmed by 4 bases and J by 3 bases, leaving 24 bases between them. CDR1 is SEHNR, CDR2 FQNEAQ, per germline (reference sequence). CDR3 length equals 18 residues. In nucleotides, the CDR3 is TGTGCCAGCAGCTCGAGGCCACTAAAATCTTTGGAGGACACTGAAGCTTTCTTT. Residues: CASSSRPLKSLEDTEAFF.